The 23 T cell receptor beta chains below all came from one sample that was sequenced in a study of radiotherapy plus CTLA-4 blockade in lung cancer. Generated by immunoSEQ multiplex PCR, the TCRdb table keeps only in-frame clones and is missing some. The repertoire holds 55,000 to 65,000 clones, with over 65% as singletons. Material: peripheral blood, obtained from a patient treated with radiotherapy plus ipilimumab. These TCRs come from a human donor with non-small cell lung cancer who had a partial response to radiotherapy plus ipilimumab.

The genes are TRBV27 and TRBJ2-7; the match to TRBD1 covers 7 bases. The junction had 2 bases not matched to a gene; V was cut back by 1 base and J by 2 bases. Germline assignment: CDR1 MNHEY and CDR2 SMNVEV (reference sequence). The CDR3 sequence is 14 residues long. The CDR3 nucleotides read TGTGCCAGCAGTTTATTGGGACAGCCCTACGAGCAGTACTTC. As protein: CASSLLGQPYEQYF.

The rearrangement links TRBV9 to TRBJ2-1, with TRBD2 identical over 7 bases. CDR3 length equals 18 residues. Germline V gives CDR1 SGDLS, CDR2 YYNGEE. V dropped 0 bases and J dropped 4; count of bases not matched to a gene: 13. The CDR3 bases are TGTGCCAGCAGCGTAGTTGGTACCGGGGGGACCCTGTACAATGAGCAGTTCTTC. It codes for CASSVVGTGGTLYNEQFF.

This clone was counted once. This chain uses TRBV5-4 with TRBJ1-1; a weak D match, TRBD1 (5 bases). Germline CDR1 reads SGHNT; CDR2 reads YYREEE (reference sequence). Trimming stripped 9 bases from V and 2 bases from J, with 17 bases between. The CDR3 runs 14 residues. The CDR3 here is CATHIGGKNTEAFF. The CDR3, as DNA: TGTGCCACCCACATCGGGGGGAAAAACACTGAAGCTTTCTTT.

The chain uses TRBV6-1 and TRBJ2-2; 7 bases are shared with TRBD1. The V and J ends lost 6 bases and 5 bases, in that order; junction bases with no gene match: 6. Germline V gives CDR1 MNHNS, CDR2 SASEGT. The CDR3 loop spans 14 amino acids. CDR3 nucleotides: TGTGCCAGCAGCAGGGCACAGGGGACCGGGGAGCTGTTTTTT. This codes for CASSRAQGTGELFF.

The V call is TRBV4-2, the J call TRBJ2-5, with TRBD2 matching 12 bases. Germline assignment: CDR1 LGHNA and CDR2 YNFKEQ. The V gene end was trimmed by 0 bases and the J gene end by 5 bases; junction bases not matched to a gene: 10. CDR3 length: 18 residues. The CDR3 protein is CASSQDWASGGADETQYF. CDR3 sequence (DNA): TGTGCCAGCAGCCAAGATTGGGCTAGCGGGGGGGCCGACGAGACCCAGTACTTC.

The chain is built from TRBV27 and TRBJ1-5, with D perhaps TRBD1 (5 bases). V lost 4 bases and J lost 2, with 9 bases in between. The CDR3 extends over 14 amino acids. Germline loops: CDR1 MNHEY, CDR2 SMNVEV (reference sequence). CDR3 in amino acids: CASSSGRGNQPQHF. Written as DNA, the CDR3 is TGTGCCAGCAGTTCGGGCAGGGGCAATCAGCCCCAGCATTTT.

This clone was counted a single time. The chain joins TRBV5-1 to TRBJ2-2; D might be TRBD2 (6 bases). The germline CDR1 and CDR2 sequences are SGHRS and YFSETQ. This CDR3 comprises 16 residues. V lost 3 bases to trimming and J lost 0 bases, with 12 bases between them. In DNA form, the CDR3 reads TGCGCCAGCAGCTCGGGTAGCGGAGCGAACACCGGGGAGCTGTTTTTT. Translated, it gives CASSSGSGANTGELFF.

V gene TRBV7-2 combines with J gene TRBJ2-5, with a possible D match to TRBD2 (6 bases). Trimming took off 1 base at V and 11 bases at J, with 14 bases between the two ends. Germline loops: CDR1 SGHTA, CDR2 FQGNSA. The CDR3 is 13 amino acids. CDR3 region: CASSLGYGGEQYF. CDR3 DNA sequence: TGTGCCAGCAGCTTAGGCTACGGCGGGGAGCAGTACTTC.

The genes are TRBV30 and TRBJ2-1, with 9 bases that match TRBD2. Unmatched junction bases numbered 5, after V lost 5 bases and J lost 0 bases. The CDR3 consists of 15 residues. Germline CDR1 is GTSNPN and CDR2 is SVGIG (reference sequence). CDR3 residues: CAWSNSGGSYNEQFF. In DNA form, the CDR3 reads TGTGCCTGGTCGAATAGCGGGGGCTCCTACAATGAGCAGTTCTTC.

By share, this clone counts as medium-sized. J is TRBJ2-7 and V is TRBV10-3; 9 nucleotides match TRBD1. V shed 3 bases, J shed 7 bases, and the junction held 10 bases outside the gene matches. This CDR3 has 15 residues. Germline values: CDR1 ENHRY, CDR2 SYGVKD. In DNA, the CDR3 is TGTGCCATCAGTGACCCCGGGACAGGGCCGCCTGAGCAGTACTTC. It specifies CAISDPGTGPPEQYF.

Here the CDR3 DNA reads TGTGCCAGCGGGCGGGGGCTACAAGAGACCCAGTACTTC. Translation gives CASGRGLQETQYF. The chain recombines TRBV2 with TRBJ2-5; TRBD2 might be the D (7 bases). Deletions cut 8 bases from V and 2 bases from J, with 12 bases between. The CDR3 spans 13 residues. Germline V lookup: CDR1 SNHLY, CDR2 FYNNEI.

The chain is built from TRBV30 and TRBJ1-5; unclear D gene. CDR1 is GTSNPN, CDR2 SVGIG, per germline (reference sequence). This CDR3 contains 13 residues. Trimming shortened V by 0 bases and J by 4 bases, and 7 bases separated the two germline ends. CDR3 loop: CAWSVQPNQPQHF. CDR3 coding DNA: TGTGCCTGGAGTGTACAGCCTAATCAGCCCCAGCATTTT. The full variable domain, in which reference TRBV30 and TRBJ1-5 provide the parts outside the CDR3, is SQTIHQWPATLVQPVGSPLSLECTVEGTSNPNLYWYRQAAGRGLQLLFYSVGIGQISSEVPQNLSASRPQDRQFILSSKKLLLSDSGFYLCAWSVQPNQPQHFGDGTRLSIL.

The chain uses TRBV6-5 and TRBJ2-7, with 9 bases lining up with TRBD1. The CDR3 sequence is 15 residues long. With 2 bases clipped from V and 3 bases from J, the junction kept 5 bases outside the gene matches. Looked up from germline, CDR1 is MNHEY and CDR2 is SVGAGI. The CDR3 DNA is TGTGCCAGCAGTTACGCCGCGACAGGGGGCTACGAGCAGTACTTC. Protein product: CASSYAATGGYEQYF.

The V call is TRBV28, the J call TRBJ1-1, with 8 bases that match TRBD1. The CDR3 runs 13 residues. Germline lookup yields CDR1 MDHEN and CDR2 SYDVKM. J gave up 1 base and V 6 bases, and 1 base lay outside the gene matches. The CDR3: CASRGQGNTEAFF. The CDR3 coding sequence is TGTGCCAGCAGAGGACAGGGGAACACTGAAGCTTTCTTT.

The chain combines TRBV5-1 with TRBJ2-5, with TRBD2 identical over 9 bases. CDR3 length equals 18 residues. The germline V gene has CDR1 SGHRS and CDR2 YFSETQ. Trimming took 0 bases from V and 5 from J; bases not matched to a gene: 14. The DNA of the CDR3 is TGCGCCAGCAGCTTGGTTTTTTTTGGCGGGGGGGCAATTGAGACCCAGTACTTC. Its translation is CASSLVFFGGGAIETQYF.

The chain combines TRBV5-1 with TRBJ2-3, with D possibly being TRBD2 (6 bases). CDR3 length: 15 residues. Per germline, CDR1 SGHRS and CDR2 YFSETQ. V was pared by 3 bases and J by 2 bases, with 13 bases between. CDR3 coding DNA: TGCGCCAGCAGCTGGGGCGGGGAGATCACAGATACGCAGTATTTT. The encoded protein is CASSWGGEITDTQYF.

The chain joins TRBV6-5 to TRBJ1-1, with a tentative D call TRBD1 (6 bases). Trimming removed 7 bases at V and 7 bases at J, with 13 bases between. The CDR3 has 12 amino acids. Germline V CDR1 and CDR2: MNHEY, SVGAGI. CDR3 DNA sequence: TGTGCCAGCATCGACTCAGGGGATGAAGCTTTCTTT. Translating gives CASIDSGDEAFF.

The chain recombines TRBV19 with TRBJ1-2; 9 nucleotides line up with TRBD1. The V and J ends lost 6 bases and 4 bases, in that order; junction bases with no gene match: 3. The length of the CDR3 is 13 residues. The V gene's germline CDR1 is LNHDA and CDR2 SQIVND (reference sequence). CDR3 sequence (DNA): TGTGCCAGTAGCACGGACAGGGGCTATGGCTACACCTTC. Amino acids: CASSTDRGYGYTF.

The rearrangement joins TRBV9 to TRBJ2-3; 12 nucleotides agree with TRBD2. The CDR3 contains 17 residues. V shed 0 bases, J shed 0 bases, and the junction held 2 bases outside the gene matches. Germline-derived CDR1 and CDR2 are SGDLS and YYNGEE. CDR3 region: CASSVGLAGGSTDTQYF. CDR3 coding DNA: TGTGCCAGCAGCGTAGGGCTAGCGGGGGGGAGCACAGATACGCAGTATTTT.

J is TRBJ1-1 and V is TRBV14, with unresolved D. Germline V gene data show CDR1 as SGHDN and CDR2 as FVKESK. Trimming pared 4 bases from V and 4 bases from J, leaving 19 bases between. The CDR3 runs 16 residues. CDR3 nucleotide sequence: TGTGCCAGCAGCCCGCAAAGACCCTCCCGGGTCACTGAAGCTTTCTTT. Translating it yields CASSPQRPSRVTEAFF.

The rearrangement links TRBV29-1 to TRBJ2-5; tentative D call: TRBD1 (5 bases). Trimming left V 7 bases short and J 11 bases short, with 23 bases between. CDR3 length equals 13 residues. The V gene's germline CDR1 is SQVTM and CDR2 ANQGSEA. The CDR3 spells CSALGQGYVEQYF. For the CDR3, the DNA is TGCAGCGCCTTGGGTCAGGGTTATGTAGAGCAGTACTTC.

The chain combines TRBV7-6 with TRBJ1-1; weak D call: TRBD1 (5 bases). The CDR3 length is 16 residues. Per germline, CDR1 SGHVS and CDR2 FNYEAQ. Trimming pared 6 bases from V and 3 bases from J, leaving 20 bases between. The CDR3 is CASSGMGGVGHTEAFF. The CDR3 DNA sequence: TGTGCCAGCAGTGGGATGGGGGGGGTCGGTCACACTGAAGCTTTCTTT.

The chain uses TRBV7-9 and TRBJ2-7, with a tentative D call TRBD2 (6 bases). Germline V lookup: CDR1 SEHNR, CDR2 FQNEAQ (reference sequence). V was cut by 5 bases and J by 6 bases, with 17 bases left in between. The CDR3 is 14 residues long. The CDR3 is CASSPGSFGAEQYF. CDR3 bases: TGTGCCAGCAGCCCCGGGAGCTTCGGGGCCGAGCAGTACTTC.